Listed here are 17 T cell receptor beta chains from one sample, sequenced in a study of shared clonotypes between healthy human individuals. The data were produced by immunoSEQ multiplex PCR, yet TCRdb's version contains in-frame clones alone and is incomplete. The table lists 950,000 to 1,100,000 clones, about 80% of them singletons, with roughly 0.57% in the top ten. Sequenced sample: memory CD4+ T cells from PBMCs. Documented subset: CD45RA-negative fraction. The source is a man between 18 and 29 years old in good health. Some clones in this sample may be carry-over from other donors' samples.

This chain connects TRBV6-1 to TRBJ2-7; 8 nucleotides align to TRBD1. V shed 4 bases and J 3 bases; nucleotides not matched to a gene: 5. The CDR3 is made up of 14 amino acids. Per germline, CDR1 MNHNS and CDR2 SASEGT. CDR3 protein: CASSGQGLGYEQYF. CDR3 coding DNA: TGTGCCAGCAGTGGACAGGGGCTCGGCTACGAGCAGTACTTC.

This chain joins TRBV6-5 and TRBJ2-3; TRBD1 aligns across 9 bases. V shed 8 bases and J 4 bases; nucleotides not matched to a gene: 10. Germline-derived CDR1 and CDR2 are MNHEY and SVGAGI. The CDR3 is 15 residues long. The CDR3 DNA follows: TGTGCCAGCGCCTGGACAGGGGAAAGGTCAGATACGCAGTATTTT. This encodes CASAWTGERSDTQYF.

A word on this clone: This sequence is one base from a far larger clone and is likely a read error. CDR3 DNA sequence: TGTGCCAGCAGTCCGACAGGGGGCGCCAGGCAGCCCCAGCATTTT. Protein product: CASSPTGGARQPQHF. The chain employs TRBV2 and TRBJ1-5, with 10 bases fitting TRBD1. The V and J ends lost 5 bases and 7 bases, in that order; junction bases with no gene match: 8. Germline V gene data show CDR1 as SNHLY and CDR2 as FYNNEI. CDR3 length: 15 amino acids.

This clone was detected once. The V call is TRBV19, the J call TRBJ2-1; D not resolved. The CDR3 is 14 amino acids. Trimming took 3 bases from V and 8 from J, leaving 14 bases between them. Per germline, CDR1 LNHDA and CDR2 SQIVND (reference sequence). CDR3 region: CASSIVWPSDEQFF. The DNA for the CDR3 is TGTGCCAGTAGTATTGTGTGGCCGTCGGATGAGCAGTTCTTC.

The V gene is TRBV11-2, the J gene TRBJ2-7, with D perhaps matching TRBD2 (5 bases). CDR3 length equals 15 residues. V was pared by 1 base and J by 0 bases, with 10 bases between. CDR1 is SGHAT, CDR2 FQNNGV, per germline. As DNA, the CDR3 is TGTGCCAGCAGCTTAGGAGGGTTCAGCTCCTACGAGCAGTACTTC. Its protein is CASSLGGFSSYEQYF.

Here the CDR3 reads CASPGTGGAREYSNQPQHF. In DNA form, the CDR3 reads TGCGCCAGTCCCGGGACAGGGGGTGCAAGGGAATATAGCAATCAGCCCCAGCATTTT. J is TRBJ1-5 and V is TRBV10-1; 11 positions agree with TRBD1. J lost 0 bases, V lost 9 bases, and 16 bases had no gene match. The CDR3 has 19 amino acids. In germline, CDR1 is WNHNN, CDR2 SYGVQD (reference sequence).

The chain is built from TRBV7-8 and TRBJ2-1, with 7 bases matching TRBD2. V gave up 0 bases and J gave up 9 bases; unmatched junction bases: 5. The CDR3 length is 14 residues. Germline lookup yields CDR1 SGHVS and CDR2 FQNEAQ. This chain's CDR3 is CASSLALLAVEQFF. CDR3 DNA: TGTGCCAGCAGCTTAGCGCTTCTAGCGGTTGAGCAGTTCTTC.

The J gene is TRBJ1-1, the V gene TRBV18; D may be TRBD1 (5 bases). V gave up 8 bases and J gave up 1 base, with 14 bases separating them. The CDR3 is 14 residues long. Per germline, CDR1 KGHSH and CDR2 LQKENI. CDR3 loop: CASRVGHSNTEAFF. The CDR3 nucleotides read TGTGCCAGCCGAGTAGGACACTCGAACACTGAAGCTTTCTTT.

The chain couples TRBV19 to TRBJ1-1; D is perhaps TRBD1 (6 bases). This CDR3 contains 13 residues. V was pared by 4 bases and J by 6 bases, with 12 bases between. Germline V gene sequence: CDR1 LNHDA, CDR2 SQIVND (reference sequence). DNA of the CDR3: TGTGCCAGTAGTAGCAGACAGGTGGCTGAAGCTTTCTTT. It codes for CASSSRQVAEAFF.

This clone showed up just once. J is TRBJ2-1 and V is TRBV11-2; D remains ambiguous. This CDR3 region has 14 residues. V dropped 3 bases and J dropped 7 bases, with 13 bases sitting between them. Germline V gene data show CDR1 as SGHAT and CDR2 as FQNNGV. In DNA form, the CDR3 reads TGTGCCAGCAGCTTTGGGGTTAATGAGAATGAGCAGTTCTTC. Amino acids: CASSFGVNENEQFF.

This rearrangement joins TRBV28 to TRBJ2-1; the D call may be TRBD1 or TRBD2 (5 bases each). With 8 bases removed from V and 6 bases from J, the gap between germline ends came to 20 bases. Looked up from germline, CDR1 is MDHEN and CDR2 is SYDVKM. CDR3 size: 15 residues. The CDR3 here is CASLLTGLAFNEQFF. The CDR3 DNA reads TGTGCCAGCCTTTTAACGGGGCTAGCATTCAATGAGCAGTTCTTC.

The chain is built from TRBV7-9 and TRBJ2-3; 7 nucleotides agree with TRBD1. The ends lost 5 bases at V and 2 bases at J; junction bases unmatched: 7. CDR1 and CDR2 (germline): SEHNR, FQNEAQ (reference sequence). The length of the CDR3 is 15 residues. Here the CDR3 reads CASSRQGLFTDTQYF. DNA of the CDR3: TGTGCCAGCAGCCGACAGGGCCTATTCACAGATACGCAGTATTTT.

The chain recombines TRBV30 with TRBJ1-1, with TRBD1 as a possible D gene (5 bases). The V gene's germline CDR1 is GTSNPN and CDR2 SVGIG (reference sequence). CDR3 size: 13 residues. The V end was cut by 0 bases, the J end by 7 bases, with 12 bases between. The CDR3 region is CAWSVLDGGEAFF. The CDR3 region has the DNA TGTGCCTGGAGTGTATTGGATGGGGGTGAAGCTTTCTTT.

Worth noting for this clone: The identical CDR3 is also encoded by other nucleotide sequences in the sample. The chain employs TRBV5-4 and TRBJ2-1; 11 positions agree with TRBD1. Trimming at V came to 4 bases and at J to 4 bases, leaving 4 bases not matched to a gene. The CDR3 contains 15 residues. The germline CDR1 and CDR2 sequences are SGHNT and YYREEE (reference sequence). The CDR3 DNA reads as TGTGCCAGCAGCCCAGGACAGGGGGCTTACAATGAGCAGTTCTTC. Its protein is CASSPGQGAYNEQFF.

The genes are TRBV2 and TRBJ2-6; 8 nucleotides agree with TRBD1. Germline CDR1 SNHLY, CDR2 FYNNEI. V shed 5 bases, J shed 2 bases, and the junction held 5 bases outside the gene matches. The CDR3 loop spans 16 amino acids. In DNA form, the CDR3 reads TGTGCCAGCAGTAGACAGGGGACTGCTGGGGCCAACGTCCTGACTTTC. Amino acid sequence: CASSRQGTAGANVLTF.

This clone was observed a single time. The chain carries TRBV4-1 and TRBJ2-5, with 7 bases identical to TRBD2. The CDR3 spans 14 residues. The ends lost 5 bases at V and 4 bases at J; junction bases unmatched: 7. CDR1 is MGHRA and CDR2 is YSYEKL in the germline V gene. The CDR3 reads CASSIGLAGETQYF. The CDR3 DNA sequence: TGCGCCAGCAGCATAGGATTAGCGGGAGAGACCCAGTACTTC.

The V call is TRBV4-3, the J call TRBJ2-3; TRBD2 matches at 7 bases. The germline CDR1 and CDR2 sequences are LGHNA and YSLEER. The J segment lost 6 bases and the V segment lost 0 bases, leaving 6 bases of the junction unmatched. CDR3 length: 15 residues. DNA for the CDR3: TGCGCCAGCAGCCAAGATAACGGGCGGGGGGATACGCAGTATTTT. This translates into CASSQDNGRGDTQYF.